This TCR beta chain is from a study of T cell clones after liver transplantation. About the research overall: Immunosuppression withdrawal was tried within 2 years after liver transplantation in this trial. Subjects received no induction therapy and standard immunosuppression until randomization at 12-24 months post-transplant.

About this clone itself: What it binds is unknown.

Overall study results and limits: In two subjects, few donor cells limited the measurable donor-reactive repertoire.

Method: immunoSEQ multiplex PCR; TCRdb's copy keeps in-frame clones and lacks some. This table holds approximately 100,000 clones, approximately 78% found once. Germline lookup yields CDR1 ENHRY and CDR2 SYGVKD. V lost 2 bases, J lost 8 bases, and 5 bases stayed unmatched. The length of the CDR3 is 14 residues. This chain joins TRBV10-3 and TRBJ2-1; 8 bases agree with TRBD2. The clonotype was recovered from a human donor who received a liver transplant. The sample here was CD4+ T cells from blood, taken before liver transplant. CDR3 nucleotide sequence: TGTGCCATCAGTGAGAAGGGACTAGAGGATGAGCAGTTCTTC. It encodes CAISEKGLEDEQFF.